There are a few counts of the clone carrying this TCR beta chain. Its antigen is not known. TCRdb independently ran MiXCR on the 5' RACE reads; one entry per CDR3 protein. The repertoire holds 700,000 to 850,000 distinct CDR3 sequences, with about 12% as singletons. These data come from a study of CD8 T cells in ankylosing spondylitis. Study results and caveats: From matched ankylosing spondylitis synovial fluid, disease-linked clones were reportedly recovered at significantly enriched levels. Made up of eight or nine highly homologous variants, a TCR beta motif appeared characteristic of ankylosing spondylitis blood.

The sequencing sample was made of blood, either unsorted or a sorted T cell fraction (not recorded which). The sequence was obtained from a male donor with ankylosing spondylitis.

The CDR3 nucleotides read TGCAGTGCTTGGGATGGGGGGATCACAGATACGCAGTATTTT. Encoded protein: CSAWDGGITDTQYF. The gene calls are TRBV20-1 and TRBJ2-3; TRBD2 is a possible D gene (6 bases). V gave up 5 bases and J gave up 2 bases, with 14 bases separating them. CDR1 and CDR2 from the germline V gene are DFQATT and SNEGSKA (reference sequence). The CDR3 extends over 14 amino acids.